This TCR beta chain was recorded in a study of cytomegalovirus exposure and HLA in healthy donors. Regarding the study as a whole: Information on immune exposure was restricted to one variable (CMV serostatus).

Concerning this clone: Its matching antigen is unknown. At one end the junction does not follow the germline gene, possibly because of a read error.

Germline lookup yields CDR1 SEHNR and CDR2 FQNEAQ (reference sequence). The CDR3 length is 15 residues. The PCR made use of 60 Vbeta and 13 Jbeta primers. The method was immunoSEQ multiplex PCR; TCRdb's version includes in-frame clones alone and lacks a portion of them. The sample yields 80,000 or so clones, about 70% seen once. The rearrangement joins TRBV7-9 to TRBJ2-5, with D possibly TRBD2 on 5 matching bases. The clonotype comes from a male donor in good health and CMV-seropositive. Sequenced: PBMCs. Written as DNA, the CDR3 is TGTTCCAGCAGCCTCTACGCCGGGATCCAAGAGACCCAGTACTTC. This translates into CSSSLYAGIQETQYF.